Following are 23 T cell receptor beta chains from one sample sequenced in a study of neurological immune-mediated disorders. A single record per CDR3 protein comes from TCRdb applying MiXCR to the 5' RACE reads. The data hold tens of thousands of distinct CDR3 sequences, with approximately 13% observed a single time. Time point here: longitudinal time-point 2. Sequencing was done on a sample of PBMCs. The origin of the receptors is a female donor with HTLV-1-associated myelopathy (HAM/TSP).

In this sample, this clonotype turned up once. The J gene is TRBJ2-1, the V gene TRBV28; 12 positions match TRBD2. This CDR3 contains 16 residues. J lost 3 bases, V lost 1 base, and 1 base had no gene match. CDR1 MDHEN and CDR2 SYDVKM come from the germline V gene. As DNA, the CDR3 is TGTGCCAGCAGTTTATCTAGCGGGGGGGGCTACAATGAGCAGTTCTTC. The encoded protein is CASSLSSGGGYNEQFF.

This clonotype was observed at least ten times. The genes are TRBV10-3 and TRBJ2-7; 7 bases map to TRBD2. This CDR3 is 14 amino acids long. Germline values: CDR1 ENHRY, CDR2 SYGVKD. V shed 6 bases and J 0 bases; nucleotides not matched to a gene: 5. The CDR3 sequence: CAIRDGRSSYEQYF. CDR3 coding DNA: TGTGCCATCAGGGACGGGAGGAGCTCCTACGAGCAGTACTTC.

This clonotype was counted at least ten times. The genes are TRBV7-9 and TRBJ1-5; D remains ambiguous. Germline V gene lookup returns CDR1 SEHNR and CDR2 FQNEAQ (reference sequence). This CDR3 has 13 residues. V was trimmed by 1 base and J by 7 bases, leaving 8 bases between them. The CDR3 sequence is CASSLGTIQPQHF. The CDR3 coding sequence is TGTGCCAGCAGCTTAGGGACTATACAGCCCCAGCATTTT.

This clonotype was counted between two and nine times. The CDR3 loop reads CASSGRLQETQYF. In DNA form, the CDR3 reads TGTGCCAGCAGTGGCAGACTCCAAGAGACCCAGTACTTC. The V and J genes are TRBV2 and TRBJ2-5; D unclear. The ends were cut back, 4 bases at V and 1 base at J, with 7 bases in the middle. CDR3 length: 13 amino acids. Germline V CDR1 and CDR2: SNHLY, FYNNEI.

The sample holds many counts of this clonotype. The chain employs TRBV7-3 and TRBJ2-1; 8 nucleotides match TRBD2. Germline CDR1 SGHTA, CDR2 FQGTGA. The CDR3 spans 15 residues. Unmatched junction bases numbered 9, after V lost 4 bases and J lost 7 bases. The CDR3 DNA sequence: TGTGCCAGCAGCTACTCCGGGGGGGCGACTAATGAGCAGTTCTTC. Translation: CASSYSGGATNEQFF. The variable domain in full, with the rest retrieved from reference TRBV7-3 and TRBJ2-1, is GAGVSQTPSNKVTEKGKYVELRCDPISGHTALYWYRQSLGQGPEFLIYFQGTGAADDSGLPNDRFFAVRPEGSVSTLKIQRTERGDSAVYLCASSYSGGATNEQFFGPGTRLTVL.

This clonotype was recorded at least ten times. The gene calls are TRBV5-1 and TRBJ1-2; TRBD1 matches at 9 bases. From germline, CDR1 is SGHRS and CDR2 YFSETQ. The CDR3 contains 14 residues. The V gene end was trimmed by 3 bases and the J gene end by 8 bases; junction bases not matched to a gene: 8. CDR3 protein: CASSWGDREEGYTF. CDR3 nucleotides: TGCGCCAGCAGCTGGGGGGACAGGGAGGAGGGCTACACCTTC.

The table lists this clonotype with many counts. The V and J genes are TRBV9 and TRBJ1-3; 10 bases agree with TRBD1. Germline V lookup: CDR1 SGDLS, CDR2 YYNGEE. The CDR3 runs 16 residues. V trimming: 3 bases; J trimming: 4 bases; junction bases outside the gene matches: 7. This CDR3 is CASSARGDRGGNTIYF. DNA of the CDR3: TGTGCCAGCAGCGCGAGGGGGGACAGGGGAGGAAACACCATATATTTT. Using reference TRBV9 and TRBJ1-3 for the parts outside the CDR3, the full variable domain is DSGVTQTPKHLITATGQRVTLRCSPRSGDLSVYWYQQSLDQGLQFLIQYYNGEERAKGNILERFSAQQFPDLHSELNLSSLELGDSALYFCASSARGDRGGNTIYFGEGSWLTVV.

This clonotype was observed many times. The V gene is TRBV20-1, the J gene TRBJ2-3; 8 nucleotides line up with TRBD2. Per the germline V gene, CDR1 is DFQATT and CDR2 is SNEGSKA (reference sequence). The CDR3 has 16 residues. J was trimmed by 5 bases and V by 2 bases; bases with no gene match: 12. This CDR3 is CSARSRPAGARDTQYF. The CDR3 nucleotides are TGCAGTGCTAGATCAAGGCCAGCGGGGGCCAGAGATACGCAGTATTTT.

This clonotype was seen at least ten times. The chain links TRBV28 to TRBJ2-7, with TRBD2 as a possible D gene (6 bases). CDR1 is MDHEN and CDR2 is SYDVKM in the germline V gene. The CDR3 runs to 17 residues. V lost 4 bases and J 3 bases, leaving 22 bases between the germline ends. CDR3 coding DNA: TGTGCCAGCAGTTCCCCCGGGGGAGCAACACAATACTACGAGCAGTACTTC. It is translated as CASSSPGGATQYYEQYF. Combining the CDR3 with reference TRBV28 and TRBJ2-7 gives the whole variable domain DVKVTQSSRYLVKRTGEKVFLECVQDMDHENMFWYRQDPGLGLRLIYFSYDVKMKEKGDIPEGYSVSREKKERFSLILESASTNQTSMYLCASSSPGGATQYYEQYFGPGTRLTVT.

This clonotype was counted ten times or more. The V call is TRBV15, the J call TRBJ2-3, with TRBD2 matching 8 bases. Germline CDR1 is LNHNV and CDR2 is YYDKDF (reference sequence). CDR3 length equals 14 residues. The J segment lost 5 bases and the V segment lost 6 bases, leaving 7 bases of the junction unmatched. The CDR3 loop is CATRSSGGRDTQYF. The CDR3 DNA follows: TGTGCCACCAGATCCAGCGGGGGAAGAGATACGCAGTATTTT.

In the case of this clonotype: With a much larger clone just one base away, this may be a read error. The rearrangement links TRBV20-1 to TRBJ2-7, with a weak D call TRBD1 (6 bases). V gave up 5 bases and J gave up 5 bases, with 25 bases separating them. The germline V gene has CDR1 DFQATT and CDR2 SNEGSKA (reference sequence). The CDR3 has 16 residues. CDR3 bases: TGCAGTGCTTCTTCACTAGAGAGCGGCAGGGGCCACGAGCAGTACTTC. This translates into CSASSLESGRGHEQYF.

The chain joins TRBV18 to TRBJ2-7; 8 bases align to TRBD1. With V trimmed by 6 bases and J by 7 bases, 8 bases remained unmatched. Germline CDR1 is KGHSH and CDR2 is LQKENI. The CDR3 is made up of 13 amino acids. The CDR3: CASSRTGFGEQYF. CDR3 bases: TGTGCCAGCTCCAGGACAGGGTTTGGTGAGCAGTACTTC. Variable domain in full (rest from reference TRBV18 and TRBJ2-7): NAGVMQNPRHLVRRRGQEARLRCSPMKGHSHVYWYRQLPEEGLKFMVYLQKENIIDESGMPKERFSAEFPKEGPSILRIQQVVRGDSAAYFCASSRTGFGEQYFGPGTRLTVT.

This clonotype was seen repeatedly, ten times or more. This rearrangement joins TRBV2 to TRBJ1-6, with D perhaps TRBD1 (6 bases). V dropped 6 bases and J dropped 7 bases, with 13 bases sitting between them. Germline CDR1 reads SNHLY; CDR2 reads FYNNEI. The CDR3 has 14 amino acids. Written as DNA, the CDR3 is TGTGCCAGCAGAGTGGGGGCAGAAAATTCACCCCTCCACTTT. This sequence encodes CASRVGAENSPLHF.

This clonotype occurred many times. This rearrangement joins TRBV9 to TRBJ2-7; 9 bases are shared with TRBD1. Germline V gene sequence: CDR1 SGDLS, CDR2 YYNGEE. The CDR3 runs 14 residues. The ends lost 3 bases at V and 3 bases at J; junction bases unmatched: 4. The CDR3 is CASSAGTGHYEQYF. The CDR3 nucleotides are TGTGCCAGCAGCGCCGGGACAGGGCACTACGAGCAGTACTTC. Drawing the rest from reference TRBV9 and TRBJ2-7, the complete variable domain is DSGVTQTPKHLITATGQRVTLRCSPRSGDLSVYWYQQSLDQGLQFLIQYYNGEERAKGNILERFSAQQFPDLHSELNLSSLELGDSALYFCASSAGTGHYEQYFGPGTRLTVT.

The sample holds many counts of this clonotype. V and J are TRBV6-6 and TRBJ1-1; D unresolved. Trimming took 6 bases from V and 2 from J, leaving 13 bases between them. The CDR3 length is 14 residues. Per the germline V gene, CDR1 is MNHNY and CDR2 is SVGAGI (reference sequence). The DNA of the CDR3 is TGTGCCAGCAGCCCGAGCGGGAGAAACACTGAAGCTTTCTTT. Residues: CASSPSGRNTEAFF.

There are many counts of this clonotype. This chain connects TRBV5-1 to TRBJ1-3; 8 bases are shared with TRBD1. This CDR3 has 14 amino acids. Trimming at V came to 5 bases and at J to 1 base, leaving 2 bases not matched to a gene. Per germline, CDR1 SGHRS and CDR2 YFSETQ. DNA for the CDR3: TGCGCCAGCAGTCAGGGGGCATCTGGAAACACCATATATTTT. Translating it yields CASSQGASGNTIYF.

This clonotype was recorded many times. This CDR3 reads CASSLGTEAGGSQPQHF. CDR3 sequence (DNA): TGCGCCAGCAGCTTGGGGACCGAGGCAGGGGGCTCGCAGCCCCAGCATTTT. This rearrangement joins TRBV5-1 to TRBJ1-5, with TRBD1 matching 8 bases. V was pared by 0 bases and J by 7 bases, with 12 bases of the junction left unmatched. The CDR3 has 17 residues. Per the germline V gene, CDR1 is SGHRS and CDR2 is YFSETQ.

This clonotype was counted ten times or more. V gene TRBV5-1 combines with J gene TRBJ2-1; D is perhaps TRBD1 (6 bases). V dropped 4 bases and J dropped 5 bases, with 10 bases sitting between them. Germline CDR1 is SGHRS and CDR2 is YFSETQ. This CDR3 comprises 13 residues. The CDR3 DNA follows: TGCGCCAGCAGCGTACAGGGTGACAATGAGCAGTTCTTC. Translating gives CASSVQGDNEQFF.

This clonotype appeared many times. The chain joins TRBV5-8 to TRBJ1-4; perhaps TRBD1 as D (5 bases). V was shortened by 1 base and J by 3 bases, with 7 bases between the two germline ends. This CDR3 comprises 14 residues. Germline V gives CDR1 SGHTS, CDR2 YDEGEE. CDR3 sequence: CASSLWGANEKLFF. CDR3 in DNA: TGTGCCAGCAGCTTGTGGGGGGCTAATGAAAAACTGTTTTTT.

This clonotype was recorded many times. The CDR3 protein is CASTPRGLSSYEQYF. Written as DNA, the CDR3 is TGTGCCAGCACCCCTCGGGGACTGAGCTCCTACGAGCAGTACTTC. The rearrangement joins TRBV6-5 to TRBJ2-7; D is possibly TRBD2 (6 bases). CDR1 is MNHEY and CDR2 is SVGAGI in the germline V gene. The CDR3 contains 15 residues. V dropped 7 bases and J dropped 0 bases, with 16 bases sitting between them.

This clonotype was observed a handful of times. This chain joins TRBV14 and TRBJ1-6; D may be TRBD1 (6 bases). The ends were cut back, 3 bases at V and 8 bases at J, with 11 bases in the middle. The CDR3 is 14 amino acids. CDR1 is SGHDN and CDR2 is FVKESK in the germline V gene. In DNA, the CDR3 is TGTGCCAGCAGCCATCAGGGGCGATATTCACCCCTCCACTTT. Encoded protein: CASSHQGRYSPLHF. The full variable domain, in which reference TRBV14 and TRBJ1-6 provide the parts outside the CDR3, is EAGVTQFPSHSVIEKGQTVTLRCDPISGHDNLYWYRRVMGKEIKFLLHFVKESKQDESGMPNNRFLAERTGGTYSTLKVQPAELEDSGVYFCASSHQGRYSPLHFGNGTRLTVT.

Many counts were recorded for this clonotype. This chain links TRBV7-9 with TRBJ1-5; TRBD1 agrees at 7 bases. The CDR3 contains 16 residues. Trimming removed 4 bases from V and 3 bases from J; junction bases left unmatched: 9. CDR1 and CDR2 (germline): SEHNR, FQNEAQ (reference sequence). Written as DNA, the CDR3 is TGTGCCAGCAGCTCTTATAGACAGGGTTCCAATCAGCCCCAGCATTTT. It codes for CASSSYRQGSNQPQHF.

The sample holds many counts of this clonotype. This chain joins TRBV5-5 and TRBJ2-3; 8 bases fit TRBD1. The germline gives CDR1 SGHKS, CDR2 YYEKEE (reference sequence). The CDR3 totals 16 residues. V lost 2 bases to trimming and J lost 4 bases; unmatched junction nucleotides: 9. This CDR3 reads CASSFAGTGNSDTQYF. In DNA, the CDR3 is TGTGCCAGCAGCTTTGCCGGGACAGGCAACTCAGATACGCAGTATTTT.